The clone carrying this T cell receptor beta chain has more than one count but fewer than ten. The antigen remains unidentified. These data originate in a study of identical twins. General study points: Invariant MAIT and iNKT cells are populations that could partly confound zero-insertion analyses.

Germline V gene sequence: CDR1 SGHRS, CDR2 YFSETQ. The ends lost 4 bases at V and 8 bases at J; junction bases unmatched: 5. The CDR3 is made up of 14 amino acids. From the 5' RACE reads, TCRdb called clonotypes with MiXCR, one entry per CDR3 protein. This sample has 500,000 or so distinct CDR3 sequences; 20% to 25% occur once, and the top ten carry 0.75% to 0.95%. These data are also associated with another study on T cells expressing NK-cell markers. In that study: Of CD8+ T cells, about 1.0-8% belonged to dominant NKG2C+ clonotypes in 5 to 7 donors. Once again these clonotypes came out on top in the CD3+CD56-NKG2C+ fraction of a handful of donors. Specificity for HCMV among expanded NKG2C+ T cell clones was not established.

This TCR was sampled from a woman aged 18-30 years in good health. Input material: CD4+ T cells sorted from blood. V gene TRBV5-1 combines with J gene TRBJ2-2, with TRBD1 identical over 10 bases. CDR3 DNA: TGCGCCAGCAGCCCCGACAGGGGGCAAGGGGAGCTGTTTTTT. Translated, it gives CASSPDRGQGELFF.